This T cell receptor beta chain was identified during a study of blood T cell repertoires in COVID-19 (TCRdb year 2020). Context from the whole study: Collaborator samples came from the United States, Italy and Spain and covered acute and convalescent phases of COVID-19. The prospective study material was composed of cDNA or gDNA derived from T cells, B-cell-depleted T cells, or PBMCs. The dataset comprised deeply sampled blood TCRbeta repertoires from subjects exposed to, actively infected with, or recovered from COVID-19. A freely available public database, intended as a resource for researchers studying the immune response to SARS-CoV-2, is where the repertoires were released. The samples were drawn from the first 160 participants of the ongoing ImmuneRACE study and from about 1,200 subjects provided by 6 global collaborators. Nearly every sample came with metadata listing a de-identified subject ID, COVID-19 status, age in years and sex. Where available, HLA class I and class II types were taken from metadata supplied by the sample provider and were not determined by assay-based typing.

Another Seattle source contributed samples from volunteer blood donors who had recovered from COVID-19. Collaborating institutions collected whole blood in K2EDTA tubes following their own protocols. For TCRbeta analysis, collaborators shipped samples in one of three forms: frozen whole blood, isolated PBMCs, or DNA extracted from either of those sample types. The immunoSEQ Assay, a bias-controlled multiplex PCR, was used to amplify TCRbeta CDR3 regions from genomic DNA. The paper's data handling went like this. Nucleated cell counts per sample were estimated from amplification of reference gene primers within the assay. To quantify the absolute abundance of each unique TCRbeta CDR3 rearrangement, sequence reads were collapsed and filtered. For each sample, productive Simpson clonality was calculated as the square root of Simpson's diversity index across productive rearrangements. This is the immuneACCESS table as TCRdb keeps it, with only in-frame sequences that have V and J called. A part of the clones is gone; compared with another copy, unresolved V genes explain less than half, and the rest is unexplained. V and J calls and clone size are given by that table; D and trimming were obtained from the DNA. Present in this sample are fewer than 200,000 clones, around 80% of which were seen just once. Of the sample, about 19% is held by the ten largest clones.

Here is what the overall study found, with its caveats: The quantity of clinical and demographic metadata differed by source and by participant and was supplied without curation.

In regard to this clone: The antigen it recognizes is unknown. Per-nucleotide qualities are absent, and no much larger clonotype sits a single base away. At the DNA level, this CDR3 is encoded by other sequences in the same sample as well.

The sequenced sample consisted of peripheral blood. The clonotype was recovered from a woman aged 65 to 85 who had recovered from COVID-19.

The sequence in DNA is TGTGCCAGCAGCCCGACAGGGGGCTACACAGATACGCAGTATTTT. Its protein product is CASSPTGGYTDTQYF. This chain is built from TRBV3-1 (or the pseudogene TRBV3-2) and TRBJ2-3, with 10 bases matching TRBD1. There are 15 amino acids in the CDR3, from cysteine to phenylalanine inclusive. The entry retains the CDR3 DNA only, 45 bases that are in frame from base 1. The germline V gene (reference sequence) specifies LGHDT as CDR1 and YNNKEL as CDR2. Germline trimming amounts to 4 bases on V and 2 bases on J, with 3 as the count of junction bases outside the gene matches.